Each of the 27 T cell receptor beta chains below was sequenced from the same sample in a study of tumor-infiltrating lymphocytes in oesophageal squamous cell carcinoma. TCRdb re-called the PCR reads through MiXCR, storing one row per CDR3 protein. The sample has over 14,000 distinct CDR3 sequences, roughly 49% seen once; the top ten hold about 18%. The sequenced sample was esophageal tumor tissue. The receptors stem from a male donor with esophageal squamous cell carcinoma.

A remark on this clonotype: At one of its ends the junction is not consistent with the germline gene, which may arise from a read error. The chain combines TRBV6-1 with TRBJ2-3; no clear D. Germline loops: CDR1 MNHNS, CDR2 SASEGT. The CDR3 consists of 16 residues. The CDR3 region has the DNA TGTGCCAGCAGTGAGGATCCGCCCCGGCCAGGTCAGCCCCAGCATTTC. Translating it yields CASSEDPPRPGQPQHF.

The V gene is TRBV6-1, the J gene TRBJ1-2, with D unclear. Germline CDR1 and CDR2: MNHNS and SASEGT. Deletions cut 0 bases from V and 0 bases from J, with 8 bases between. The CDR3 consists of 15 residues. The CDR3 spells CASSEAGSANYGYTF. The CDR3 DNA is TGTGCCAGCAGTGAAGCGGGGTCAGCTAACTATGGCTACACCTTC.

V usage is TRBV7-6 and J usage is TRBJ2-5; 10 nucleotides agree with TRBD2. Judging by the DNA end, TRBJ2-7 fits better; the J call may be wrong. CDR1 is SGHVS, CDR2 FNYEAQ, per germline. The CDR3 extends over 15 amino acids. The CDR3: CASSLGTSGTYEQYF. The DNA for the CDR3 is TGTGCCAGCAGCTTAGGGACTAGCGGCACCTACGAGCAGTACTTC.

This clonotype was observed at least ten times. The chain uses TRBV28 and TRBJ1-2; D is undetermined. V lost 8 bases and J lost 5, with 12 bases in between. The CDR3 sequence is 12 residues long. CDR1 MDHEN and CDR2 SYDVKM come from the germline V gene. The CDR3 protein is CASHKGPYGYTF. As DNA, the CDR3 is TGTGCCAGCCATAAGGGCCCTTATGGCTACACCTTC.

V is TRBV12-3 or TRBV12-4 and J is TRBJ2-4, with D possibly being TRBD1 (5 bases). The J call may be in error: the DNA end matches TRBJ2-7 better. CDR3 length: 14 amino acids. The chain's CDR3 is CASRPGLDSYEQYF. The CDR3 DNA is TGTGCCAGCAGGCCAGGGTTGGATTCCTACGAGCAGTACTTC.

This clonotype was observed once. Given a much more abundant clone one base away, this may be a read error. This rearrangement joins TRBV5-1 to TRBJ2-1; no firm D call. V was pared by 4 bases and J by 10 bases, with 18 bases between. This CDR3 region has 14 residues. CDR1 and CDR2 (germline): SGHRS, YFSETQ. CDR3 amino acids: CASSPPRHNYEQFF. DNA for the CDR3: TGCGCCAGCAGCCCACCCCGCCACAACTACGAGCAGTTCTTC.

The V and J genes are TRBV7-6 and TRBJ2-5; TRBD2 aligns across 15 bases. In germline, CDR1 is SGHVS, CDR2 FNYEAQ. Losses at the gene ends were 2 bases for V and 2 bases for J; bases not matched to a gene: 18. CDR3 length: 22 amino acids. CDR3 bases: TGTGCCAGCAGCTTAAGAGGCGGTGGCGGGACTAGCGGGAGGAGGGGGCAAGAGACCCAGTACTTC. Translation gives CASSLRGGGGTSGRRGQETQYF. Full variable domain (outside the CDR3, taken from reference TRBV7-6 and TRBJ2-5): GAGVSQSPRYKVTKRGQDVALRCDPISGHVSLYWYRQALGQGPEFLTYFNYEAQQDKSGLPNDRFSAERPEGSISTLTIQRTEQRDSAMYRCASSLRGGGGTSGRRGQETQYFGPGTRLLVL.

By share, this clonotype counts as medium-sized. This rearrangement joins TRBV24-1 to TRBJ2-7; TRBD1 aligns across 8 bases. CDR1 and CDR2 from the germline V gene are KGHDR and SFDVKD. This CDR3 comprises 16 residues. Germline trimming cut 4 bases from V and 6 bases from J; bases unmatched to any gene: 13. CDR3 amino acids: CATSDPKDRAGIEQYF. The CDR3 DNA reads TGTGCCACCAGTGACCCAAAGGACAGGGCAGGAATCGAGCAGTACTTC.

In this sample, this clonotype is medium-sized. The chain carries TRBV7-9 and TRBJ2-2; no definite D call. Germline values: CDR1 SEHNR, CDR2 FQNEAQ (reference sequence). With 2 bases removed from V and 6 bases from J, the gap between germline ends came to 13 bases. The CDR3 extends over 15 amino acids. CDR3: CASSLFMGAPGELFF. For the CDR3, the DNA is TGTGCCAGCAGCTTATTTATGGGTGCTCCCGGGGAGCTGTTTTTT.

J is TRBJ2-7 and V is TRBV7-2; 15 bases are a match to TRBD2. TRBJ2-5 explains the end of the DNA better; the J call may be wrong. Germline V gives CDR1 SGHTA, CDR2 FQGNSA. The CDR3 sequence is 15 residues long. The CDR3 nucleotides read TGTGCCAGCAGCAAAGGGACTAGCGGGAGGGAGACCCAGTACTTC. Its translation is CASSKGTSGRETQYF.

This clonotype was observed at least ten times. The rearrangement uses TRBV7-2 and TRBJ2-7; D unclear. Trimming took off 7 bases at V and 2 bases at J, with 12 bases between the two ends. Germline V gene lookup returns CDR1 SGHTA and CDR2 FQGNSA. The CDR3 runs 13 residues. Here the CDR3 reads CASTRSRTYEQYF. Written as DNA, the CDR3 is TGTGCCAGCACCCGATCAAGGACCTACGAGCAGTACTTC.

This rearrangement joins TRBV11-3 to TRBJ2-4, with 11 bases aligning to TRBD2. Gene TRBJ2-1 matches the end of the DNA better, so the J call may be wrong. This CDR3 spans 15 amino acids. Germline assignment: CDR1 SGHNT and CDR2 YENEEA. This CDR3 reads CASSPGLADSDTQFF. The CDR3 DNA follows: TGTGCCAGCAGCCCGGGACTAGCGGATTCAGATACGCAGTTCTTC.

Remarks on this clonotype: The germline gene is not matched at one end of the junction; a read error may be the cause. This chain joins TRBV7-9 and TRBJ2-7; D is perhaps TRBD2 (5 bases). This CDR3 comprises 14 residues. Germline V CDR1 and CDR2: SEHNR, FQNEAQ (reference sequence). CDR3 DNA: TGTGCCAGCAGCCGGGAAAGAATTTCTGACGACCAGTACTTC. Its translation: CASSRERISDDQYF.

The J gene is TRBJ1-1, the V gene TRBV7-4; D call uncertain. Germline lookup yields CDR1 SGHVT and CDR2 SQSDAQ. CDR3 size: 13 residues. Trimming took 3 bases from V and 1 from J, leaving 6 bases between them. The CDR3 nucleotides read TGTGCCAGCAGCTTCTCAGCGAACACTGAAGCTTTCTTT. It codes for CASSFSANTEAFF.

The rearrangement joins TRBV11-2 to TRBJ1-2; TRBD1 is a possible D gene (5 bases). Germline V gene lookup returns CDR1 SGHAT and CDR2 FQNNGV. CDR3 length: 14 residues. Trimming stripped 5 bases from V and 5 bases from J, with 15 bases between. Here the CDR3 reads CASSAGQGRYGYTF. CDR3 DNA: TGTGCCAGCAGCGCCGGGCAGGGTAGATATGGCTACACCTTC. The whole variable domain, filled in from reference TRBV11-2 and TRBJ1-2, reads EAGVAQSPRYKIIEKRQSVAFWCNPISGHATLYWYQQILGQGPKLLIQFQNNGVVDDSQLPKDRFSAERLKGVDSTLKIQPAKLEDSAVYLCASSAGQGRYGYTFGSGTRLTVV.

The V gene is TRBV27, the J gene TRBJ1-6; D is undetermined. This CDR3 contains 16 residues. Trimming left V 5 bases short and J 2 bases short, with 13 bases between. Looked up from germline, CDR1 is MNHEY and CDR2 is SMNVEV (reference sequence). CDR3 nucleotides: TGTGCCAGCAGTCCACCTGGACGGACCTATAATTCACCCCTCCACTTT. Translated: CASSPPGRTYNSPLHF.

The chain combines TRBV7-2 with TRBJ2-5; maybe TRBD2 (6 bases). The J call may be wrong; the DNA end is better matched by TRBJ2-1. The germline CDR1 and CDR2 sequences are SGHTA and FQGNSA. This CDR3 contains 14 residues. CDR3 nucleotides: TGTGCCAGCAGCTTATCACGACCAGCGGGTGAGCAGTTCTTC. This gives the protein CASSLSRPAGEQFF.

Concerning this clonotype itself: The CDR3 does not end in the conserved phenylalanine or tryptophan, so this is likely a read error. The limits of the CDR3 on the DNA are not certain, so only TCRdb's listed CDR3 is given. This chain connects TRBV7-6 to TRBJ2-6; TRBD1 is the table's D call, not checked against the DNA. Germline V gives CDR1 SGHVS, CDR2 FNYEAQ. The CDR3 numbers 18 amino acids, ends counted. The CDR3 sequence is CASSLGTGTFAYEQFFGA.

The chain combines TRBV7-1 with TRBJ2-1, with TRBD1 as a possible D gene (6 bases). Matching the DNA end better, TRBJ2-5 makes the J call doubtful. TRBV7-1 is given ORF status, its function remaining uncertain. The CDR3 is made up of 14 amino acids. CDR3 sequence reads: CASSEGHRQETQYF. CDR3 in DNA: TGTGCCAGCAGCGAGGGACACCGTCAAGAGACCCAGTACTTC.

The gene calls are TRBV11-1 and TRBJ1-5; D remains ambiguous. The CDR3 runs 13 residues. Trimming shortened V by 8 bases and J by 5 bases, and 13 bases separated the two germline ends. The germline V gene encodes CDR1 SGHAT and CDR2 FQDESV (reference sequence). The CDR3 DNA is TGTGCCAGCCAGGATCAGCTCCATCAGCCCCAGCATTTT. Translated, it gives CASQDQLHQPQHF.

The V gene is TRBV5-4, the J gene TRBJ2-5; 10 positions match TRBD1. V gave up 4 bases and J gave up 3 bases; unmatched junction bases: 6. The CDR3 length is 15 residues. The germline gives CDR1 SGHNT, CDR2 YYREEE (reference sequence). CDR3 sequence reads: CASSEDRGREETQYF. DNA of the CDR3: TGTGCCAGCAGCGAAGACAGGGGGCGCGAAGAGACCCAGTACTTC.

This chain joins TRBV7-3 and TRBJ2-7, with 7 bases identical to TRBD1. The last part of the DNA fits TRBJ2-1 better; the J call may be wrong. CDR1 and CDR2 (germline): SGHTA, FQGTGA. The length of the CDR3 is 15 residues. CDR3 coding DNA: TGTGCCAGCAGCTCCACAGGGGAGAAATACAATGAGCAGTTCTTC. This sequence encodes CASSSTGEKYNEQFF.

V and J are TRBV7-2 and TRBJ2-3; 7 nucleotides match TRBD1. This CDR3 has 14 amino acids. CDR1 and CDR2 from the germline V gene are SGHTA and FQGNSA. With 3 bases clipped from V and 1 base from J, the junction kept 1 base outside the gene matches. CDR3 protein: CASSFGTGTDTQYF. The CDR3 DNA is TGTGCCAGCAGCTTCGGGACAGGCACAGATACGCAGTATTTT. Full variable domain (outside the CDR3, taken from reference TRBV7-2 and TRBJ2-3): GAGVSQSPSNKVTEKGKDVELRCDPISGHTALYWYRQSLGQGLEFLIYFQGNSAPDKSGLPSDRFSAERTGGSVSTLTIQRTQQEDSAVYLCASSFGTGTDTQYFGPGTRLTVL.

In this sample, this clonotype turned up a few times. The V and J genes are TRBV20-1 and TRBJ2-5; D might be TRBD2 (5 bases). The J call may be mistaken, given a closer DNA end match to TRBJ2-7. CDR1 and CDR2 (germline): DFQATT, SNEGSKA (reference sequence). CDR3 length: 14 amino acids. The DNA of the CDR3 is TGCAGTGCTGATTATGACGGGAACTGGTACGAGCAGTACTTC. Translated: CSADYDGNWYEQYF.

V and J are TRBV27 and TRBJ2-2; TRBD2 matches 14 bases. This CDR3 is 18 amino acids long. The J segment lost 5 bases and the V segment lost 4 bases, leaving 9 bases of the junction unmatched. The V gene's germline CDR1 is MNHEY and CDR2 SMNVEV (reference sequence). Here the CDR3 DNA reads TGTGCCAGCAGTTCCACAGGGACTAGCGGGAGTCCGACCGGGGAGCTGTTTTTT. Residues: CASSSTGTSGSPTGELFF.

This clonotype ranks as medium-sized. The rearrangement joins TRBV27 to TRBJ2-7; tentative D call: TRBD1 (6 bases). There are 16 residues in the CDR3. Germline CDR1 MNHEY, CDR2 SMNVEV (reference sequence). The V end lost 1 base, the J end lost 1 base, and 14 bases lay between the germline ends. CDR3 amino acids: CASSLYGRGPSYEQYF. As DNA, the CDR3 is TGTGCCAGCAGTTTATACGGCAGGGGCCCTTCCTACGAGCAGTACTTC.

This clonotype has only a few counts. The J gene is TRBJ1-1, the V gene TRBV9; no definite D call. The CDR3 has 16 residues. Germline V gene lookup returns CDR1 SGDLS and CDR2 YYNGEE. V lost 0 bases and J lost 3, with 15 bases in between. CDR3 in DNA: TGTGCCAGCAGCGTAGGAGGGATTAGGGTGGACACTGAAGCTTTCTTT. It encodes CASSVGGIRVDTEAFF.